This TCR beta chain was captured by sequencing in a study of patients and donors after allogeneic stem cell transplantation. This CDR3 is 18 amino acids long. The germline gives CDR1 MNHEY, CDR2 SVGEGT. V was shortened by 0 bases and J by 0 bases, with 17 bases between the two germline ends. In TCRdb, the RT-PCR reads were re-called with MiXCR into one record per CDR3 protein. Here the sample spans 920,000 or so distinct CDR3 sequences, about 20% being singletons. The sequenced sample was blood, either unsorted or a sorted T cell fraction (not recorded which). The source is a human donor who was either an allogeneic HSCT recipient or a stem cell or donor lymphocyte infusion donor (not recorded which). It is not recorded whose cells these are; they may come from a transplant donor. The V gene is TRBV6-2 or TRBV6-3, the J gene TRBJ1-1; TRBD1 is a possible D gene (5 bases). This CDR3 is CASSYSMDGHRLNTEAFF. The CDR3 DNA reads TGTGCCAGCAGTTACTCGATGGATGGCCACAGGCTGAACACTGAAGCTTTCTTT.